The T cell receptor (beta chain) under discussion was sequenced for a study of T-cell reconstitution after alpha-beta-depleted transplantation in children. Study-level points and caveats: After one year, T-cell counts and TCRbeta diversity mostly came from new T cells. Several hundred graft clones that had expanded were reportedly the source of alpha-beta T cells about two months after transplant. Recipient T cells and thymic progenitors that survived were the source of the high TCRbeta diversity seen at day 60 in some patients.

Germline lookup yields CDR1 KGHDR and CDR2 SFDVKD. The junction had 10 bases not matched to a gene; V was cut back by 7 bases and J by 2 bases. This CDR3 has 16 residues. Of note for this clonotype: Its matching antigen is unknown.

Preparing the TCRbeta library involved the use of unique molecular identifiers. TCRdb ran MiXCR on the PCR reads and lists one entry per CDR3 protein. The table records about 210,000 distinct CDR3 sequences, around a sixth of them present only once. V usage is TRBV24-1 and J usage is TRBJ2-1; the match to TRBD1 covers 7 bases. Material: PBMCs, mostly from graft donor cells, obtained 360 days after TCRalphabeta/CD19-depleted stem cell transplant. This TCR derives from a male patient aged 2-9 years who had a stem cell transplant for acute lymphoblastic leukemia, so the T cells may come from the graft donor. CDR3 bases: TGTGCCACCAGCAAACAAAGTGACAGGGCCTACAATGAGCAGTTCTTC. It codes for CATSKQSDRAYNEQFF.